Presented here are 10 T cell receptor beta chains from one specimen sequenced in a study of T cell clonotyping in hematopoietic cell transplantation. Method: immunoSEQ multiplex PCR; TCRdb's copy keeps in-frame clones and lacks some. The sample lists 15,000 to 20,000 clones, under 90% occurring once. Sequenced material: PBMCs, taken 100 days after allogeneic stem cell transplant. The receptors were sampled from a male patient in his sixties who had an allogeneic stem cell transplant from a related donor, so the T cells may come from the graft donor. Some clones in this sample may be carry-over from other donors' samples.

This clone was recorded only once. The chain employs TRBV9 and TRBJ1-2, with 7 bases that match TRBD1. This CDR3 region has 13 residues. Germline CDR1 and CDR2: SGDLS and YYNGEE. After removal of 3 bases from V and 8 bases from J, the junction contained 7 bases not matched to a gene. For the CDR3, the DNA is TGTGCCAGCAGCGGGACAGGATTATTAGGCTACACCTTC. Translation: CASSGTGLLGYTF.

The rearrangement joins TRBV19 to TRBJ2-7; D not resolved. From germline, CDR1 is LNHDA and CDR2 SQIVND (reference sequence). Deletions cut 9 bases from V and 3 bases from J, with 9 bases between. There are 11 residues in the CDR3. The CDR3 reads CASRHGYEQYF. CDR3 sequence (DNA): TGTGCCAGCAGACACGGCTACGAGCAGTACTTC.

This chain links TRBV5-4 with TRBJ1-2; the match to TRBD1 covers 7 bases. The CDR3 is made up of 13 amino acids. Germline CDR1 is SGHNT and CDR2 is YYREEE (reference sequence). After removal of 2 bases from V and 4 bases from J, the junction contained 2 bases not matched to a gene. CDR3 DNA: TGTGCCAGCAGCTTTGACAGGGCCTATGGCTACACCTTC. Translating gives CASSFDRAYGYTF.

This clone has only a few counts. The V and J genes are TRBV11-2 and TRBJ1-2; D not resolved. This CDR3 has 12 amino acids. Germline values: CDR1 SGHAT, CDR2 FQNNGV. With 0 bases removed from V and 7 bases from J, the gap between germline ends came to 6 bases. The CDR3 reads CASSLDRGGYTF. The CDR3, as DNA: TGTGCCAGCAGCTTAGACAGAGGTGGCTACACCTTC.

The V call is TRBV7-2, the J call TRBJ1-3; D remains unclear. Trimming cost V 1 base and J 0 bases, with 7 bases left between them. The CDR3 spans 15 residues. The germline CDR1 and CDR2 sequences are SGHTA and FQGNSA. CDR3 sequence: CASSLDPSSGNTIYF. The CDR3 nucleotides read TGTGCCAGCAGCTTAGACCCAAGCTCTGGAAACACCATATATTTT. The whole variable domain, filled in from reference TRBV7-2 and TRBJ1-3, reads GAGVSQSPSNKVTEKGKDVELRCDPISGHTALYWYRQSLGQGLEFLIYFQGNSAPDKSGLPSDRFSAERTGGSVSTLTIQRTQQEDSAVYLCASSLDPSSGNTIYFGEGSWLTVV.

The chain uses TRBV19 and TRBJ2-1; possible D gene TRBD2, 6 bases. Looked up from germline, CDR1 is LNHDA and CDR2 is SQIVND (reference sequence). V lost 2 bases to trimming and J lost 5 bases, with 13 bases between them. The CDR3 spans 15 residues. CDR3 bases: TGTGCCAGTAGTATATCGGGAGTGCTTAACAATGAGCAGTTCTTC. Protein: CASSISGVLNNEQFF.

The V call is TRBV5-4, the J call TRBJ1-1; no clear D gene. V shed 7 bases and J shed 4 bases, with 14 bases lying between them. Germline V lookup: CDR1 SGHNT, CDR2 YYREEE (reference sequence). The CDR3 is 13 amino acids. For the CDR3, the DNA is TGTGCCAGCGCCCCCTGGGGTCCCACTGAAGCTTTCTTT. Encoded protein: CASAPWGPTEAFF. Complete variable domain (other parts from reference TRBV5-4 and TRBJ1-1): ETGVTQSPTHLIKTRGQQVTLRCSSQSGHNTVSWYQQALGQGPQFIFQYYREEENGRGNFPPRFSGLQFPNYSSELNVNALELDDSALYLCASAPWGPTEAFFGQGTRLTVV.

V and J are TRBV7-9 and TRBJ1-2, with D perhaps TRBD1 (6 bases). CDR1 and CDR2 (germline): SEHNR, FQNEAQ (reference sequence). This CDR3 has 13 residues. With 6 bases removed from V and 6 bases from J, the gap between germline ends came to 14 bases. CDR3 in amino acids: CASREGTIDGYTF. The CDR3 region has the DNA TGTGCCAGCAGGGAAGGGACAATAGATGGCTACACCTTC.

The chain joins TRBV7-2 to TRBJ1-6; D may be TRBD1 (5 bases). In germline, CDR1 is SGHTA, CDR2 FQGNSA. V lost 5 bases and J 4 bases, leaving 9 bases between the germline ends. There are 14 residues in the CDR3. The CDR3, as DNA: TGTGCCAGCAGCAGAGACAGTTATAATTCACCCCTCCACTTT. Translated, it gives CASSRDSYNSPLHF.

CDR3: CASSERGLTDTQYF. The CDR3 region has the DNA TGTGCCAGCAGTGAGCGGGGGCTCACAGATACGCAGTATTTT. The genes are TRBV2 and TRBJ2-3; a weak D match, TRBD2 (7 bases). Germline assignment: CDR1 SNHLY and CDR2 FYNNEI. The germline V and J ends were trimmed by 3 bases and 2 bases, with 9 bases remaining between them. The CDR3 runs 14 residues.